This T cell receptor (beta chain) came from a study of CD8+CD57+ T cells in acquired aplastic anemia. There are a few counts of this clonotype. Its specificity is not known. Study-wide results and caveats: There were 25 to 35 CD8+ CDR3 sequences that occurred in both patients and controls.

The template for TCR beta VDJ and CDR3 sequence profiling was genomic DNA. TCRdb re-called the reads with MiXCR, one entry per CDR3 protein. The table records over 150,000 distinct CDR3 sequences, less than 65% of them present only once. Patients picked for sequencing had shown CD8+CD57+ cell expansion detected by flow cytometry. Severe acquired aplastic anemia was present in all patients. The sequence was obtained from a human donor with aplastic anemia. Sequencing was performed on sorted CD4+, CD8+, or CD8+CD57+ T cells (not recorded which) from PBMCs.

As DNA, the CDR3 is TGTGCCAGCAGCTCCGGGACTAGCGGGGGGCACACAGATACGCAGTATTTT. Translated, it gives CASSSGTSGGHTDTQYF. V is TRBV6-6 and J is TRBJ2-3; TRBD2 aligns across 15 bases. From germline, CDR1 is MNHNY and CDR2 SVGAGI (reference sequence). The V segment lost 6 bases and the J segment 2 bases; nucleotides outside the gene matches: 6. This CDR3 has 17 amino acids.